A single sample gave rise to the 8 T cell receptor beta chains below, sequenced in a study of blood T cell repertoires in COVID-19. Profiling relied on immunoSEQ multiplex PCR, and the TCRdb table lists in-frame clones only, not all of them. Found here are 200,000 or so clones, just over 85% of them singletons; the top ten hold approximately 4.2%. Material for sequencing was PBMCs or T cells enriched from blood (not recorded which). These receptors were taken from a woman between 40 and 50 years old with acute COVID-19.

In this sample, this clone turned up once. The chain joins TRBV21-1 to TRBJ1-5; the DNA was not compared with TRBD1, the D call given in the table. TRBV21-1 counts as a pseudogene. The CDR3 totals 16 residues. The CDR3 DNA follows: TGTGCCAGCAGTGGCCGGGACAGAAGCCTAAATCAGCCCCAGCATTTT. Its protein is CASSGRDRSLNQPQHF.

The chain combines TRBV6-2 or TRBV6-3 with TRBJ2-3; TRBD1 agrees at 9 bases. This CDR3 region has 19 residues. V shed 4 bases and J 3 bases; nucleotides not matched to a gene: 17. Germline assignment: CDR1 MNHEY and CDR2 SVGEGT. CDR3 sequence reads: CASSSPPRFNRGHTDTQYF. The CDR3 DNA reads TGTGCCAGCAGTTCCCCACCTCGCTTTAACAGGGGGCATACAGATACGCAGTATTTT.

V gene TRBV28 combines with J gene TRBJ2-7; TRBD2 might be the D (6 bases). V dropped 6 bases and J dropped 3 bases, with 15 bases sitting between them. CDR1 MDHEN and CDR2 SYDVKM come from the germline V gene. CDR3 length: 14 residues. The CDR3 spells CASSSPSENYEQYF. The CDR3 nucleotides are TGTGCCAGCAGCAGCCCTAGCGAAAACTACGAGCAGTACTTC.

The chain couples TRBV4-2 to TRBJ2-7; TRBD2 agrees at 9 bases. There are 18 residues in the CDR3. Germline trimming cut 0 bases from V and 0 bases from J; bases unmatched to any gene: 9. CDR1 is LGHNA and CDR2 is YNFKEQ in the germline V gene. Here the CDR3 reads CASSQESTLTSGSYEQYF. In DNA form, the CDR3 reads TGTGCCAGCAGCCAAGAATCCACACTGACTAGCGGCTCCTACGAGCAGTACTTC.

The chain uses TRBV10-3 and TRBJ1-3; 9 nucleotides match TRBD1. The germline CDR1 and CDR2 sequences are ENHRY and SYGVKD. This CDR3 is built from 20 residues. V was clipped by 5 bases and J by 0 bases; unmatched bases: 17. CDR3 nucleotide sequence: TGTGCCATCAGTCAAAACCCCCCGGGACAGGGCCAGAGCTCTGGAAACACCATATATTTT. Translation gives CAISQNPPGQGQSSGNTIYF.

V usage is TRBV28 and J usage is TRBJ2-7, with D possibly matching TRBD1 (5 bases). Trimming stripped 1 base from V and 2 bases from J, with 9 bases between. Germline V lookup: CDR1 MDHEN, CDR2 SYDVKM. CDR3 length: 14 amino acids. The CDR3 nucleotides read TGTGCCAGCAGTTTATACTCAGGGACCTACGAGCAGTACTTC. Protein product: CASSLYSGTYEQYF. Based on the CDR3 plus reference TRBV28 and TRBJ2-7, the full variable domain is DVKVTQSSRYLVKRTGEKVFLECVQDMDHENMFWYRQDPGLGLRLIYFSYDVKMKEKGDIPEGYSVSREKKERFSLILESASTNQTSMYLCASSLYSGTYEQYFGPGTRLTVT.

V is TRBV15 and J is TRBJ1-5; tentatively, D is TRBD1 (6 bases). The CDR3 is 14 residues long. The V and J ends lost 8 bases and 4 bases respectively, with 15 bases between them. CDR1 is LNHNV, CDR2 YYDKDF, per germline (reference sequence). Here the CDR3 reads CATSDGTRNQPQHF. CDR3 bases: TGTGCCACCTCCGACGGGACAAGGAATCAGCCCCAGCATTTT.

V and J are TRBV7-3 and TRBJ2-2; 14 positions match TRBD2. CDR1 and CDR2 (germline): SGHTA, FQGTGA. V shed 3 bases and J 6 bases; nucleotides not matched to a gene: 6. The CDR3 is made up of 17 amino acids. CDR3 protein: CASSLSRLAGGSGELFF. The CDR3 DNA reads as TGTGCCAGCAGCTTGTCCAGACTAGCGGGAGGGTCCGGGGAGCTGTTTTTT.